A selection of T cell receptor beta chains follows, all from one sample in a study of blood T cells in healthy people across ages. TCRdb re-called the 5' RACE reads with MiXCR, one entry per CDR3 protein. The table shows over 550,000 distinct CDR3 sequences, with roughly 30% occurring only once. The sequenced sample consisted of blood. The receptor set was obtained from an elderly woman in good health. CDR3s include the opening cysteine and the closing phenylalanine or tryptophan. D genes are given only for firm matches. Size values are once, few and many counts, or a class for expanded clones, and some rows have none.

length: 13
size: many
V: TRBV20-1
J: TRBJ2-7
D: NA
CDR3: CSARDNWGREQYF
DNA: TGCAGTGCTAGAGATAACTGGGGGAGAGAGCAGTACTTC

length: 13
size: few
V: TRBV15
J: TRBJ1-1
D: TRBD1
CDR3: CATSRTGGTEAFF
DNA: TGTGCCACCAGCAGAACAGGGGGCACTGAAGCTTTCTTT

length: 20
size: many
V: TRBV7-3
J: TRBJ2-1
D: TRBD2
CDR3: CASSLRGPSGGATVSNEQFF
DNA: TGTGCCAGCAGCTTAAGAGGTCCTAGCGGGGGGGCAACCGTTAGCAATGAGCAGTTCTTC

length: 15
size: many
V: TRBV12-3/TRBV12-4
J: TRBJ2-3
D: NA
CDR3: CASYLGAGATDTQYF
DNA: TGTGCCAGTTACCTTGGGGCAGGAGCCACAGATACGCAGTATTTT

length: 14
size: NA
V: TRBV21-1
J: TRBJ2-6
D: NA
CDR3: CARNRISGANVRTF
DNA: TGTGCCAGAAACAGGATCTCTGGGGCCAACGTCCGGACTTTC

length: 13
size: NA
V: TRBV19
J: TRBJ1-1
D: NA
CDR3: CASSGTSNTEAFF
DNA: TGTGCCAGTAGTGGGACGTCGAACACTGAAGCTTTCTTT

length: 19
size: many
V: TRBV2
J: TRBJ1-6
D: TRBD1
CDR3: CASSVAFVEGARYNSPLHF
DNA: TGTGCCAGCAGTGTGGCCTTTGTGGAGGGGGCGCGTTATAATTCACCCCTCCACTTT

length: 16
size: few
V: TRBV7-9
J: TRBJ2-3
D: TRBD2
CDR3: CASSFPGLAGADTQYF
DNA: TGTGCCAGCAGCTTCCCGGGACTAGCGGGAGCAGATACGCAGTATTTT

length: 14
size: few
V: TRBV14
J: TRBJ1-1
D: NA
CDR3: CASSQETANTEAFF
DNA: TGTGCCAGCAGCCAAGAGACAGCAAACACTGAAGCTTTCTTT

length: 14
size: NA
V: TRBV20-1
J: TRBJ2-7
D: TRBD2
CDR3: CSARSGLAGYEQYF
DNA: TGCAGTGCTAGAAGCGGGCTAGCGGGGTACGAGCAGTACTTC

length: 14
size: many
V: TRBV5-6
J: TRBJ2-3
D: NA
CDR3: CASSSLHDSDTQYF
DNA: TGTGCCAGCAGCTCACTTCATGATTCCGATACGCAGTATTTT

length: 12
size: many
V: TRBV29-1
J: TRBJ2-5
D: NA
CDR3: CSVEQGGETQYF
DNA: TGCAGCGTTGAACAGGGCGGAGAGACCCAGTACTTC

length: 14
size: NA
V: TRBV28
J: TRBJ1-5
D: NA
CDR3: CATADIRGNQPQHF
DNA: TGTGCCACCGCGGACATCAGGGGCAATCAGCCCCAGCATTTT

length: 12
size: few
V: TRBV27
J: TRBJ1-5
D: TRBD1
CDR3: CASSRQGGPQHF
DNA: TGTGCCAGCAGTCGACAGGGCGGGCCCCAGCATTTT

length: 14
size: many
V: TRBV5-1
J: TRBJ1-1
D: TRBD1
CDR3: CASSGGQGNTEAFF
DNA: TGCGCCAGCAGCGGGGGACAGGGGAACACTGAAGCTTTCTTT

length: 16
size: few
V: TRBV12-3/TRBV12-4
J: TRBJ1-2
D: TRBD1
CDR3: CAGSFGRDRVNYGYTF
DNA: TGTGCCGGCAGTTTTGGCCGGGACAGGGTTAACTATGGCTACACCTTC

length: 16
size: NA
V: TRBV27
J: TRBJ1-1
D: NA
CDR3: CASSFWATSMNTEAFF
DNA: TGTGCCAGCAGTTTCTGGGCAACCTCCATGAACACTGAGGCTTTCTTT

length: 16
size: many
V: TRBV20-1
J: TRBJ1-2
D: TRBD1
CDR3: CSAREGGSGTGPGYTF
DNA: TGCAGTGCTAGAGAAGGGGGCTCCGGGACAGGGCCTGGCTACACCTTC

length: 13
size: NA
V: TRBV11-1
J: TRBJ2-3
D: NA
CDR3: CAGSLRATDTQYF
DNA: TGTGCCGGCAGCTTAAGGGCGACAGATACGCAGTATTTT

length: 13
size: few
V: TRBV6-5
J: TRBJ1-2
D: NA
CDR3: CASRWGLGYGYTF
DNA: TGTGCCAGCAGGTGGGGCCTGGGCTATGGCTACACCTTC

length: 14
size: many
V: TRBV5-1
J: TRBJ2-7
D: NA
CDR3: CASRPTGYSGEQYF
DNA: TGCGCCAGCAGACCGACAGGTTATTCGGGCGAGCAGTACTTC

length: 14
size: once
V: TRBV27
J: TRBJ2-1
D: NA
CDR3: CASNPLRGHNEQFF
DNA: TGTGCCAGCAATCCCCTTCGGGGGCACAATGAGCAGTTCTTC

length: 18
size: NA
V: TRBV7-8
J: TRBJ2-2
D: TRBD2
CDR3: CASSLQGLAGVGAGELFF
DNA: TGTGCCAGCAGCTTACAGGGACTAGCGGGAGTTGGGGCCGGGGAGCTGTTTTTT

length: 15
size: many
V: TRBV7-9
J: TRBJ1-5
D: TRBD1
CDR3: CASSGTGIDNQPQHF
DNA: TGTGCCAGCAGCGGGACAGGGATCGACAATCAGCCCCAGCATTTT

length: 13
size: many
V: TRBV10-3
J: TRBJ2-7
D: NA
CDR3: CAITSVKGAEQYF
DNA: TGTGCCATCACCTCCGTAAAAGGGGCCGAGCAGTACTTC

length: 14
size: NA
V: TRBV14
J: TRBJ2-4
D: NA
CDR3: CASSRNRGCGIQYF
DNA: TGTGCCAGCAGCCGAAACCGAGGGTGTGGCATTCAGTACTTC

length: 15
size: NA
V: TRBV4-1
J: TRBJ1-2
D: TRBD1
CDR3: CASLRGQGDNYGYTF
DNA: TGCGCCAGCCTACGTGGACAGGGCGACAACTATGGCTACACCTTC

length: 15
size: many
V: TRBV7-2
J: TRBJ2-3
D: TRBD2
CDR3: CASSLASGGTDTQYF
DNA: TGTGCCAGCAGCTTAGCTAGCGGGGGAACAGATACGCAGTATTTT

length: 15
size: many
V: TRBV27
J: TRBJ2-1
D: TRBD2
CDR3: CASSLGLAPEREQFF
DNA: TGTGCCAGCAGTCTCGGACTAGCTCCGGAACGAGAGCAGTTCTTC

length: 14
size: few
V: TRBV7-6
J: TRBJ2-7
D: NA
CDR3: CASSLGGTYNEQYF
DNA: TGTGCCAGCAGCCTCGGGGGGACATACAATGAGCAGTACTTC

length: 14
size: many
V: TRBV7-2
J: TRBJ2-1
D: NA
CDR3: CASSLAQGLNEQFF
DNA: TGTGCCAGCAGCTTAGCGCAGGGGTTGAATGAGCAGTTCTTC

length: 13
size: many
V: TRBV5-1
J: TRBJ2-7
D: NA
CDR3: CASHPPESGEQYF
DNA: TGCGCCAGCCACCCCCCGGAATCTGGCGAGCAGTACTTC

length: 14
size: few
V: TRBV28
J: TRBJ1-4
D: NA
CDR3: CASILLTGRTKLFF
DNA: TGTGCCAGCATTTTACTAACAGGGAGGACAAAACTGTTTTTT

length: 16
size: NA
V: TRBV4-3
J: TRBJ2-6
D: NA
CDR3: CASSRNFGSGTNVLTF
DNA: TGCGCCAGCAGCCGGAATTTTGGCTCTGGGACCAACGTCCTGACTTTC

length: 13
size: many
V: TRBV20-1
J: TRBJ1-2
D: TRBD1
CDR3: CSARVGTGKGYTF
DNA: TGCAGTGCTAGAGTAGGGACAGGGAAGGGCTACACCTTC

length: 16
size: many
V: TRBV6-2/TRBV6-3
J: TRBJ1-1
D: NA
CDR3: CASSYSNVGGSPEAFF
DNA: TGTGCCAGCAGTTACTCGAATGTCGGGGGCAGCCCTGAAGCTTTCTTT

length: 16
size: many
V: TRBV20-1
J: TRBJ2-3
D: NA
CDR3: CSATRRQGGSTDTQYF
DNA: TGCAGTGCTACCAGACGACAGGGAGGCTCCACAGATACGCAGTATTTT

length: 13
size: many
V: TRBV10-3
J: TRBJ1-5
D: TRBD1
CDR3: CAISGQGREPQHF
DNA: TGTGCCATCAGCGGACAGGGGCGGGAGCCCCAGCATTTT

length: 14
size: many
V: TRBV7-9
J: TRBJ2-5
D: NA
CDR3: CASSPQGLRETQYF
DNA: TGTGCCAGCAGCCCGCAGGGTCTCCGGGAGACCCAGTACTTC

length: 14
size: many
V: TRBV15
J: TRBJ2-3
D: NA
CDR3: CATSRDPGADTQYF
DNA: TGTGCCACCAGCAGAGACCCAGGAGCAGATACGCAGTATTTT

length: 15
size: many
V: TRBV7-2
J: TRBJ2-7
D: TRBD1
CDR3: CASSSTGTGGYEQYF
DNA: TGTGCCAGCAGCTCGACCGGGACAGGGGGCTACGAGCAGTACTTC

length: 12
size: many
V: TRBV7-2
J: TRBJ2-3
D: NA
CDR3: CASSQRGDTQYF
DNA: TGTGCCAGCAGTCAAAGAGGAGATACGCAGTATTTT

length: 13
size: NA
V: TRBV12-3/TRBV12-4
J: TRBJ2-3
D: NA
CDR3: CASSRDGADTQYF
DNA: TGTGCCAGCAGTCGAGACGGCGCAGATACGCAGTATTTT